This T cell receptor (beta chain) came from a study of cytomegalovirus exposure and HLA in healthy donors. The assay was immunoSEQ multiplex PCR, and TCRdb's table has in-frame clones only and misses some. The sample includes 200,000 to 250,000 clones, less than 85% of them seen just once. This clonotype originated in a woman between 18 and 29 years old in good health and CMV-seronegative. The sample consisted of PBMCs.

This chain's CDR3 is CASGLSLAGGSSTDTQYF. The CDR3 DNA reads as TGTGCTAGTGGTTTGTCGCTAGCGGGGGGGTCGAGCACAGATACGCAGTATTTT. The J gene is TRBJ2-3, the V gene TRBV12-5, with 12 nucleotides matching TRBD2. The germline CDR1 and CDR2 sequences are LGHNT and FRNRAP. This CDR3 comprises 18 residues. Trimming took 2 bases from V and 0 from J; bases not matched to a gene: 6.